The clone carrying this T cell receptor (beta chain) was seen at least ten times. Its matching antigen is unknown. The data belong to a study of T-cell reconstitution after alpha-beta-depleted transplantation in children. Findings of the study overall: Recipient T cells and thymic progenitors that survived gave rise to the high TCRbeta diversity observed at day 60 in some patients. Several hundred expanded graft clones reportedly supplied alpha-beta T cells about two months after transplant. T-cell numbers and diversity, one year after transplant, stemmed largely from T cells that were newly produced.

The CDR3 is 15 amino acids. J gave up 4 bases and V 5 bases, and 10 bases lay outside the gene matches. Germline-derived CDR1 and CDR2 are MDHEN and SYDVKM. Preparing the TCRbeta library involved the use of unique molecular identifiers. Using its own MiXCR run on the PCR reads, TCRdb lists one record per CDR3 protein. The table shows around 15,000 distinct CDR3 sequences, with 4.5% to 6.5% occurring only once. This clonotype originated in a boy younger than 18 with acute lymphoblastic leukemia, due to receive a stem cell transplant. This chain links TRBV28 with TRBJ1-2, with 7 bases lining up with TRBD1. The source was PBMCs, collected before TCRalphabeta/CD19-depleted stem cell transplant. The CDR3 region has the DNA TGTGCCAGCAGTCAGGGGGGGGGGATGTTCTATGGCTACACCTTC. Translating it yields CASSQGGGMFYGYTF.